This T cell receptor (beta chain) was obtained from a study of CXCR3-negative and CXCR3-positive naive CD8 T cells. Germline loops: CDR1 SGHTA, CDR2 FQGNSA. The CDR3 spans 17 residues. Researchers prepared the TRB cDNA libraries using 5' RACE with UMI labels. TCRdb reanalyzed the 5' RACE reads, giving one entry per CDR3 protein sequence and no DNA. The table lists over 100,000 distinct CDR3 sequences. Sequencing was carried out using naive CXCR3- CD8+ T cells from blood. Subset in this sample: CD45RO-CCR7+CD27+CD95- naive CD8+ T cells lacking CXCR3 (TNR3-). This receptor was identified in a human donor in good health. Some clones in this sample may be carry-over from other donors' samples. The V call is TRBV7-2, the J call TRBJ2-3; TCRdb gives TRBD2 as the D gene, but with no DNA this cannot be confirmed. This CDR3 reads CASSPASGVTSTDTQYF. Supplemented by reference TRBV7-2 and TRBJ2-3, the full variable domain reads GAGVSQSPSNKVTEKGKDVELRCDPISGHTALYWYRQSLGQGLEFLIYFQGNSAPDKSGLPSDRFSAERTGGSVSTLTIQRTQQEDSAVYLCASSPASGVTSTDTQYFGPGTRLTVL.